The entry below gives a single T cell receptor beta chain sequence along with its context. The data originate from a study of blood T cell repertoires in COVID-19. Overall study context: Some COVID-19 samples were acute and others convalescent; all came from the United States, Italy and Spain. From T cells, B-cell-depleted T cells, or PBMCs came the material, which was cDNA or gDNA.

In the original processing: Scientists estimated how many nucleated cells there were by amplifying reference gene primers. Clones were sequenced by immunoSEQ multiplex PCR, and TCRdb holds only the in-frame ones, with some missing. V, J and clone size derive from that table, while D and trimming were established from the DNA sequence. This table has some 120,000 clones, around nine tenths appearing once. The receptor was isolated from a human donor with active COVID-19. The donor label of this sample is uncertain. Sequencing was carried out using peripheral blood.

The CDR3 region is CASRATSGGADPQYF. As DNA, the CDR3 is TGTGCCAGCAGGGCGACTAGCGGGGGGGCCGATCCGCAGTATTTT. This sequence joins TRBV2 and TRBJ2-3, with 14 bases that match TRBD2. CDR3 length: 15 amino acids. Germline V gene sequence: CDR1 SNHLY, CDR2 FYNNEI. Trimming took 6 bases from V and 10 from J; bases not matched to a gene: 9.